Presented here are 8 T cell receptor beta chains from one specimen sequenced in a study of shared clonotypes between healthy human individuals. The assay was immunoSEQ multiplex PCR, and TCRdb's table has in-frame clones only and misses some. The profile shows a few hundred thousand clones, about 70% of them singletons. The sequenced material came from memory CD4+ T cells sorted from blood. Subset specified: CD45RA-negative fraction. These receptors were obtained from a man aged 30 to 39 in good health.

The chain links TRBV4-3 to TRBJ2-3, with 8 bases lining up with TRBD1. Germline loops: CDR1 LGHNA, CDR2 YSLEER. This CDR3 comprises 16 residues. Trimming cost V 1 base and J 3 bases; bases outside gene matches: 6. The CDR3 loop reads CASSQVWQGATDTQYF. The DNA for the CDR3 is TGCGCCAGCAGCCAAGTGTGGCAGGGGGCAACAGATACGCAGTATTTT.

V gene TRBV7-9 combines with J gene TRBJ2-7; D gene ambiguous. Germline lookup yields CDR1 SEHNR and CDR2 FQNEAQ (reference sequence). CDR3 length equals 14 residues. V lost 0 bases, J lost 6 bases, and 12 bases lay in between. This CDR3 reads CASSLAGKVSEQYF. The DNA of the CDR3 is TGTGCCAGCAGCTTAGCAGGGAAGGTTAGCGAGCAGTACTTC. Looking up the rest from reference TRBV7-9 and TRBJ2-7 gives the full variable domain: DTGVSQNPRHKITKRGQNVTFRCDPISEHNRLYWYRQTLGQGPEFLTYFQNEAQLEKSRLLSDRFSAERPKGSFSTLEIQRTEQGDSAMYLCASSLAGKVSEQYFGPGTRLTVT.

The chain combines TRBV13 with TRBJ2-7, with D possibly matching TRBD1 (7 bases). V gave up 3 bases and J gave up 5 bases, with 17 bases separating them. Germline CDR1 is PRHDT and CDR2 is FYEKMQ (reference sequence). The CDR3 totals 15 residues. The CDR3 DNA sequence: TGTGCCAGCAGCTTGGAGCGCAGGGGGGTTCACGAGCAGTACTTC. It specifies CASSLERRGVHEQYF.

The V call is TRBV7-9, the J call TRBJ1-1; D is possibly TRBD1 (6 bases). Trimming pared 7 bases from V and 2 bases from J, leaving 20 bases between. The CDR3 contains 16 residues. Germline V gene sequence: CDR1 SEHNR, CDR2 FQNEAQ (reference sequence). The CDR3 region is CASIPQGIGGNTEAFF. The DNA of the CDR3 is TGTGCCAGCATCCCCCAAGGGATCGGGGGCAACACTGAAGCTTTCTTT. Together with reference TRBV7-9 and TRBJ1-1, the CDR3 gives the full variable domain: DTGVSQNPRHKITKRGQNVTFRCDPISEHNRLYWYRQTLGQGPEFLTYFQNEAQLEKSRLLSDRFSAERPKGSFSTLEIQRTEQGDSAMYLCASIPQGIGGNTEAFFGQGTRLTVV.

The chain uses TRBV18 and TRBJ1-3; D uncertain. Germline V gives CDR1 KGHSH, CDR2 LQKENI. V gave up 0 bases and J gave up 2 bases, with 14 bases separating them. This CDR3 region has 17 residues. This chain's CDR3 is CASSPPSGSLTGNTIYF. CDR3 bases: TGTGCCAGCTCACCACCGTCCGGGTCCCTTACTGGAAACACCATATATTTT.

This rearrangement joins TRBV5-6 to TRBJ2-3; 12 bases are a match to TRBD2. J lost 2 bases, V lost 4 bases, and 5 bases had no gene match. There are 16 residues in the CDR3. Germline V gene sequence: CDR1 SGHDT, CDR2 YYEEEE. For the CDR3, the DNA is TGTGCCAGCAGCGGTCTAGCGGGAGGGTCCACAGATACGCAGTATTTT. Protein: CASSGLAGGSTDTQYF. Filled out from reference TRBV5-6 and TRBJ2-3, the complete variable domain reads DAGVTQSPTHLIKTRGQQVTLRCSPKSGHDTVSWYQQALGQGPQFIFQYYEEEERQRGNFPDRFSGHQFPNYSSELNVNALLLGDSALYLCASSGLAGGSTDTQYFGPGTRLTVL.

V gene TRBV5-6 combines with J gene TRBJ1-2; D call uncertain. V gave up 4 bases and J gave up 0 bases, with 13 bases separating them. The CDR3 totals 15 residues. Germline CDR1 reads SGHDT; CDR2 reads YYEEEE. Here the CDR3 DNA reads TGTGCCAGCAGCCCAATCCGGGGAGCTAACTATGGCTACACCTTC. This gives the protein CASSPIRGANYGYTF.

V usage is TRBV6-1 and J usage is TRBJ2-7; 11 nucleotides line up with TRBD2. The CDR3 loop spans 17 amino acids. The germline V gene has CDR1 MNHNS and CDR2 SASEGT. The junction had 6 bases not matched to a gene; V was cut back by 1 base and J by 1 base. The CDR3 nucleotides are TGTGCCAGCAGTGAAGATGGACGACTAGCGGGATCCTACGAGCAGTACTTC. Translation gives CASSEDGRLAGSYEQYF.